The 26 T cell receptor beta chains in this list originate from one sample, sequenced in a study of blood T cell repertoires in COVID-19. Profiled with immunoSEQ multiplex PCR; TCRdb holds only in-frame clones, not every one. Of about 280,000 clones listed, roughly 80% are singletons. The sample was PBMCs or T cells enriched from blood (not recorded which). The receptors stem from a man aged 35 to 55 who had been exposed to COVID-19.

The V gene is TRBV11-3, the J gene TRBJ2-7; 11 bases fit TRBD2. The germline gives CDR1 SGHNT, CDR2 YENEEA. The V and J ends lost 1 base and 6 bases, in that order; junction bases with no gene match: 8. CDR3 length: 16 amino acids. CDR3 loop: CASSLGLGLAGGEQYF. CDR3 bases: TGTGCCAGCAGCTTAGGTCTTGGACTAGCGGGCGGCGAGCAGTACTTC. Together with reference TRBV11-3 and TRBJ2-7, the CDR3 gives the full variable domain: EAGVVQSPRYKIIEKKQPVAFWCNPISGHNTLYWYLQNLGQGPELLIRYENEEAVDDSQLPKDRFSAERLKGVDSTLKIQPAELGDSAVYLCASSLGLGLAGGEQYFGPGTRLTVT.

The chain is built from TRBV18 and TRBJ2-2; 7 nucleotides match TRBD1. The CDR3 covers 15 residues. The ends lost 5 bases at V and 2 bases at J; junction bases unmatched: 5. Germline V CDR1 and CDR2: KGHSH, LQKENI. CDR3 residues: CASSKGQINTGELFF. The CDR3 DNA follows: TGTGCCAGCTCAAAGGGACAGATAAACACCGGGGAGCTGTTTTTT.

The V call is TRBV6-5, the J call TRBJ2-7; TRBD1 is a possible D gene (7 bases). The CDR3 has 12 residues. Between the trimmed V and J ends, which lost 8 bases and 6 bases, there was a span of 14 bases. From germline, CDR1 is MNHEY and CDR2 SVGAGI. Here the CDR3 reads CASSQGGSEQYF. The CDR3, as DNA: TGTGCCAGCTCCCAGGGGGGTTCCGAGCAGTACTTC.

The chain employs TRBV11-2 and TRBJ1-1; tentative D call: TRBD1 (5 bases). V lost 4 bases and J lost 3, with 18 bases in between. The CDR3 runs 16 residues. Germline V gene data show CDR1 as SGHAT and CDR2 as FQNNGV. Written as DNA, the CDR3 is TGTGCCAGCAGCTCGTGGTCCACGGAGGGGCACACTGAAGCTTTCTTT. Its protein is CASSSWSTEGHTEAFF.

This chain joins TRBV19 and TRBJ1-2, with 8 bases fitting TRBD1. Germline trimming cut 5 bases from V and 4 bases from J; bases unmatched to any gene: 6. The CDR3 consists of 14 residues. The germline gives CDR1 LNHDA, CDR2 SQIVND (reference sequence). CDR3 loop: CASSSAGGSYGYTF. DNA for the CDR3: TGTGCCAGTAGTTCCGCAGGGGGCAGCTATGGCTACACCTTC.

This clone was observed a single time. The chain links TRBV18 to TRBJ2-1, with TRBD2 matching 8 bases. This CDR3 region has 15 residues. In germline, CDR1 is KGHSH, CDR2 LQKENI. Unmatched junction bases numbered 10, after V lost 3 bases and J lost 9 bases. The CDR3 bases are TGTGCCAGCTCACCCCCAAGCGGGAGCGGAGGTGAGCAGTTCTTC. Protein product: CASSPPSGSGGEQFF.

In this sample, this clone turned up a few times. This rearrangement joins TRBV6-5 to TRBJ2-7; no reliable D call. The CDR3 spans 14 residues. With 7 bases removed from V and 3 bases from J, the gap between germline ends came to 16 bases. CDR1 is MNHEY and CDR2 is SVGAGI in the germline V gene. CDR3 protein: CASIGPPNSYEQYF. The CDR3 DNA reads as TGTGCCAGCATTGGGCCCCCCAATAGCTACGAGCAGTACTTC.

The rearrangement joins TRBV27 to TRBJ1-5; 8 bases are shared with TRBD1. Germline CDR1 reads MNHEY; CDR2 reads SMNVEV (reference sequence). V dropped 10 bases and J dropped 7; count of bases not matched to a gene: 12. CDR3 length equals 14 residues. The CDR3 spells CAITGTGNLQPQHF. CDR3 nucleotide sequence: TGTGCCATTACAGGGACAGGTAATCTCCAGCCCCAGCATTTT.

This clone was picked up a small number of times. The V gene is TRBV7-8, the J gene TRBJ1-3; D not certain. CDR1 SGHVS and CDR2 FQNEAQ come from the germline V gene. Between the trimmed V and J ends, which lost 6 bases and 1 base, there was a span of 13 bases. CDR3 length: 15 residues. Here the CDR3 DNA reads TGTGCCAGCAGGTTCGGGGAGTCTTCTGGAAACACCATATATTTT. Translating it yields CASRFGESSGNTIYF.

This clone was seen only once. CDR3 in amino acids: CASRYRTGWDNEKLFF. The CDR3 DNA reads TGTGCCAGCAGATATCGGACAGGCTGGGATAATGAAAAACTGTTTTTT. V usage is TRBV7-3 and J usage is TRBJ1-4; 7 bases agree with TRBD1. Trimming cost V 6 bases and J 4 bases; bases outside gene matches: 11. Looked up from germline, CDR1 is SGHTA and CDR2 is FQGTGA. The CDR3 is 16 residues long.

The chain combines TRBV24-1 with TRBJ1-2; 9 positions agree with TRBD1. V shed 6 bases, J shed 7 bases, and the junction held 5 bases outside the gene matches. CDR1 and CDR2 from the germline V gene are KGHDR and SFDVKD. The length of the CDR3 is 13 residues. CDR3: CATSPGQGIGYTF. The CDR3 DNA is TGTGCCACCAGTCCGGGACAGGGCATTGGCTACACCTTC.

Only a few counts were recorded for this clone. The chain is built from TRBV29-1 and TRBJ2-7; possibly TRBD2 for D (5 bases). Looked up from germline, CDR1 is SQVTM and CDR2 is ANQGSEA. Trimming left V 0 bases short and J 2 bases short, with 20 bases between. This CDR3 comprises 17 residues. CDR3 in amino acids: CSVEELRPGRGTYEQYF. The CDR3 bases are TGCAGCGTTGAAGAGTTACGTCCAGGACGGGGAACCTACGAGCAGTACTTC.

The gene calls are TRBV11-2 and TRBJ2-7; D unclear. The CDR3 consists of 12 residues. V was pared by 8 bases and J by 1 base, with 9 bases between. Germline assignment: CDR1 SGHAT and CDR2 FQNNGV. CDR3 nucleotide sequence: TGTGCCAGCCAAACGGGTTCCTACGAGCAGTACTTC. Encoded protein: CASQTGSYEQYF.

Note on this clone: Other DNA sequences in the sample encode the same CDR3. This rearrangement joins TRBV5-4 to TRBJ2-2; the D gene is possibly TRBD2 (6 bases). V dropped 0 bases and J dropped 5 bases, with 14 bases sitting between them. The CDR3 length is 16 residues. The germline CDR1 and CDR2 sequences are SGHNT and YYREEE (reference sequence). The CDR3 bases are TGTGCCAGCAGCTTGGGGAGGGAGAGAGGGACCGGGGAGCTGTTTTTT. Encoded protein: CASSLGRERGTGELFF.

The rearrangement links TRBV14 to TRBJ2-7; D is possibly TRBD2 (7 bases). In germline, CDR1 is SGHDN, CDR2 FVKESK. The CDR3 totals 15 residues. The V and J ends lost 4 bases and 7 bases respectively, with 20 bases between them. Written as DNA, the CDR3 is TGTGCCAGCAGCCCGAGGCAGGGGACTACGTTAGAGCAGTACTTC. Translating gives CASSPRQGTTLEQYF.

This sequence joins TRBV7-6 and TRBJ2-5, with 9 bases aligning to TRBD1. Germline-derived CDR1 and CDR2 are SGHVS and FNYEAQ. Trimming at V came to 4 bases and at J to 3 bases, leaving 3 bases not matched to a gene. The CDR3 is 14 amino acids. In DNA, the CDR3 is TGTGCCAGCAGCTCCCGGGACAGGGAAGAGACCCAGTACTTC. This encodes CASSSRDREETQYF.

There are a few counts of this clone. V usage is TRBV7-9 and J usage is TRBJ2-7; D is unresolved. The CDR3 spans 14 residues. V lost 5 bases and J lost 1, with 12 bases in between. Germline V CDR1 and CDR2: SEHNR, FQNEAQ (reference sequence). The CDR3 region is CASSQGSGSYEQYF. The CDR3 DNA reads TGTGCCAGCAGCCAAGGTTCAGGTTCCTACGAGCAGTACTTC.

V and J are TRBV6-5 and TRBJ1-4, with a weak D call TRBD1 (6 bases). This CDR3 spans 14 amino acids. Trimming pared 6 bases from V and 0 bases from J, leaving 8 bases between. Germline V gene sequence: CDR1 MNHEY, CDR2 SVGAGI. The CDR3 DNA follows: TGTGCCAGCAGGGACAGCACAACTAATGAAAAACTGTTTTTT. This encodes CASRDSTTNEKLFF.

This clone has just one count. V and J are TRBV27 and TRBJ1-4; the D is unclear. The CDR3 has 16 amino acids. Trimming cost V 5 bases and J 4 bases, with 17 bases left between them. The germline gives CDR1 MNHEY, CDR2 SMNVEV (reference sequence). CDR3 protein: CASSTRLSADNEKLFF. The CDR3 nucleotides read TGTGCCAGCAGTACCCGGTTGAGCGCAGATAATGAAAAACTGTTTTTT.

This clone was counted only a few times. The chain employs TRBV7-9 and TRBJ2-2, with 11 bases identical to TRBD2. CDR1 is SEHNR, CDR2 FQNEAQ, per germline (reference sequence). The V and J ends lost 6 bases and 5 bases, in that order; junction bases with no gene match: 11. The CDR3 extends over 17 amino acids. The CDR3 coding sequence is TGTGCCAGCAGGTCCAATAGCGGGAGGGCCAATACCGGGGAGCTGTTTTTT. Amino acids: CASRSNSGRANTGELFF.

This clone has more than one count but fewer than ten. The rearrangement uses TRBV7-6 and TRBJ2-1; D might be TRBD2 (6 bases). Germline loops: CDR1 SGHVS, CDR2 FNYEAQ. The CDR3 loop spans 12 amino acids. Trimming shortened V by 5 bases and J by 8 bases, and 10 bases separated the two germline ends. CDR3 sequence reads: CASSPRRDEQFF. The CDR3 DNA follows: TGTGCCAGCAGCCCCCGGAGGGATGAGCAGTTCTTC.

J is TRBJ1-6 and V is TRBV6-6; D is undetermined. V was trimmed by 11 bases and J by 7 bases, leaving 15 bases between them. This CDR3 comprises 13 residues. In germline, CDR1 is MNHNY, CDR2 SVGAGI (reference sequence). As DNA, the CDR3 is TGTGCCGGGAGGAGGGAGAGGAATTCACCCCTCCACTTT. It yields the protein CAGRRERNSPLHF.

This clone is a singleton in its sample. The CDR3 spells CASSLTGTSRTDTQYF. CDR3 DNA sequence: TGCGCCAGCAGCTTGACCGGGACTAGTCGCACAGATACGCAGTATTTT. The chain has TRBV5-1 and TRBJ2-3; TRBD2 matches at 8 bases. CDR1 SGHRS and CDR2 YFSETQ come from the germline V gene. V trimming: 1 base; J trimming: 1 base; junction bases outside the gene matches: 5. This CDR3 spans 16 amino acids.

The gene calls are TRBV29-1 and TRBJ2-1; 12 bases align to TRBD2. In germline, CDR1 is SQVTM, CDR2 ANQGSEA. This CDR3 has 16 residues. J lost 1 base, V lost 3 bases, and 4 bases had no gene match. The CDR3 reads CSVDGLAGLSYNEQFF. The CDR3 DNA is TGCAGCGTTGACGGACTAGCGGGGCTATCCTACAATGAGCAGTTCTTC.

This chain uses TRBV18 with TRBJ2-1; 9 nucleotides line up with TRBD2. CDR3 length: 17 amino acids. V lost 0 bases to trimming and J lost 9 bases; unmatched junction nucleotides: 12. Germline lookup yields CDR1 KGHSH and CDR2 LQKENI. CDR3 sequence reads: CASSPPSGSSQASEQFF. In DNA form, the CDR3 reads TGTGCCAGCTCACCACCTAGCGGGAGCTCACAAGCTAGTGAGCAGTTCTTC.

The rearrangement joins TRBV2 to TRBJ1-1, with 7 bases aligning to TRBD1. With V trimmed by 4 bases and J by 1 base, 0 bases remained unmatched. Germline V CDR1 and CDR2: SNHLY, FYNNEI. CDR3 size: 13 residues. CDR3: CASSAGGNTEAFF. The CDR3 nucleotides read TGTGCCAGCAGTGCAGGGGGGAACACTGAAGCTTTCTTT.